Listed below are T cell receptor beta chains from one sample, sequenced in a study of blood T cells in healthy people across ages. A single record per CDR3 protein comes from TCRdb applying MiXCR to the 5' RACE reads. The sample lists about 1.4 million distinct CDR3 sequences, 45% to 70% occurring once. Sequencing was done on a sample of blood. The receptors come from a man between 18 and 35 years old in good health. Each CDR3 is given with its conserved first and last residue. D genes are given only for firm matches. Only some rows state a clone size, as once, few, many or a class for expanded clones.

j_call: TRBJ2-3; clone_size: -; v_call: TRBV6-1; d_call: -; cdr3_aa: CASSVPAASTDTQYF; cdr3_nt: TGTGCCAGCAGTGTCCCAGCCGCTAGCACAGATACGCAGTATTTT
j_call: TRBJ2-7; clone_size: -; v_call: TRBV7-2; d_call: -; cdr3_aa: CASSLGTLGVYEQYF; cdr3_nt: TGTGCCAGCAGCTTAGGGACCCTCGGGGTCTACGAGCAGTACTTC
j_call: TRBJ2-5; clone_size: once; v_call: TRBV29-1; d_call: TRBD1; cdr3_aa: CSVQQTGGATQYF; cdr3_nt: TGCAGCGTCCAGCAGACAGGGGGCGCGACCCAGTACTTC
j_call: TRBJ1-1; clone_size: -; v_call: TRBV10-3; d_call: TRBD1; cdr3_aa: CAISALPGQLNTEAFF; cdr3_nt: TGTGCCATCAGTGCTCTCCCGGGACAGCTGAACACTGAAGCTTTCTTT
j_call: TRBJ2-1; clone_size: -; v_call: TRBV4-1; d_call: -; cdr3_aa: CASQYGGRDNEQFF; cdr3_nt: TGCGCCAGTCAATACGGGGGGCGCGATAATGAGCAGTTCTTC
j_call: TRBJ2-4; clone_size: -; v_call: TRBV9; d_call: -; cdr3_aa: CASSVERGVMYF; cdr3_nt: TGTGCCAGCAGCGTAGAAAGGGGGGTGATGTACTTC
j_call: TRBJ2-3; clone_size: -; v_call: TRBV10-2; d_call: -; cdr3_aa: CASSGGVDTDTQYF; cdr3_nt: TGCGCCAGCAGTGGAGGGGTAGACACAGATACGCAGTATTTT
j_call: TRBJ2-5; clone_size: -; v_call: TRBV2; d_call: -; cdr3_aa: CASSELAETQYF; cdr3_nt: TGTGCCAGCAGTGAATTGGCGGAGACCCAGTACTTC
j_call: TRBJ2-1; clone_size: -; v_call: TRBV9; d_call: TRBD2; cdr3_aa: CASSVEASGVSYNEQFF; cdr3_nt: TGTGCCAGCAGCGTAGAGGCTAGCGGAGTCTCCTACAATGAGCAGTTCTTC
j_call: TRBJ2-5; clone_size: -; v_call: TRBV10-3; d_call: -; cdr3_aa: CAISAESSMGTQYF; cdr3_nt: TGTGCCATCAGTGCCGAAAGTTCAATGGGGACCCAGTACTTC
j_call: TRBJ2-7; clone_size: -; v_call: TRBV6-5; d_call: TRBD2; cdr3_aa: CASSSERGPYEQYF; cdr3_nt: TGTGCCAGCAGTTCCGAGCGGGGGCCCTACGAGCAGTACTTC
j_call: TRBJ2-7; clone_size: -; v_call: TRBV5-1; d_call: -; cdr3_aa: CASSLDQYEQYF; cdr3_nt: TGCGCCAGCAGCTTGGATCAGTACGAGCAGTACTTC
j_call: TRBJ2-4; clone_size: -; v_call: TRBV20-1; d_call: -; cdr3_aa: CSASMGLDIQYF; cdr3_nt: TGCAGTGCTAGCATGGGACTGGACATTCAGTACTTC
j_call: TRBJ1-1; clone_size: -; v_call: TRBV6-2/TRBV6-3; d_call: -; cdr3_aa: CARLGGRRSGTEAFF; cdr3_nt: TGTGCCAGATTGGGGGGGCGCAGATCGGGCACTGAAGCTTTCTTT
j_call: TRBJ1-2; clone_size: -; v_call: TRBV29-1; d_call: -; cdr3_aa: CSVDRTVPGYTF; cdr3_nt: TGCAGCGTTGATAGGACGGTCCCTGGCTACACCTTC
j_call: TRBJ2-1; clone_size: -; v_call: TRBV25-1; d_call: TRBD1; cdr3_aa: CASSAWGQGQGNEQFF; cdr3_nt: TGTGCCAGCAGTGCCTGGGGGCAAGGACAGGGTAATGAGCAGTTCTTC
j_call: TRBJ2-7; clone_size: -; v_call: TRBV28; d_call: -; cdr3_aa: CASRTPVYEQYF; cdr3_nt: TGTGCCAGCAGGACTCCGGTTTACGAGCAGTACTTC
j_call: TRBJ2-3; clone_size: -; v_call: TRBV7-6; d_call: TRBD2; cdr3_aa: CASGDRTSGYTDTQYF; cdr3_nt: TGTGCCAGCGGGGATCGGACTAGCGGCTACACAGATACGCAGTATTTT
j_call: TRBJ2-5; clone_size: -; v_call: TRBV18; d_call: TRBD2; cdr3_aa: CASSTRTSGYQETQYF; cdr3_nt: TGTGCCAGCTCAACCCGGACTAGCGGATACCAAGAGACCCAGTACTTC
j_call: TRBJ2-2; clone_size: -; v_call: TRBV13; d_call: TRBD2; cdr3_aa: CASSSIAGWDTGELFF; cdr3_nt: TGTGCCAGCAGCTCCATAGCGGGGTGGGACACCGGGGAGCTGTTTTTT
j_call: TRBJ2-1; clone_size: once; v_call: TRBV3-1; d_call: TRBD2; cdr3_aa: CASRPRTSGTDEQFF; cdr3_nt: TGTGCCAGCAGGCCCCGGACTAGCGGGACGGATGAGCAGTTCTTC
j_call: TRBJ1-1; clone_size: -; v_call: TRBV7-9; d_call: -; cdr3_aa: CASSLAGPFTEAFF; cdr3_nt: TGTGCCAGCAGCTTAGCGGGCCCTTTCACTGAAGCTTTCTTT
j_call: TRBJ2-7; clone_size: few; v_call: TRBV7-9; d_call: -; cdr3_aa: CASSLMTGGEQYF; cdr3_nt: TGTGCCAGCAGCTTAATGACGGGCGGCGAGCAGTACTTC
j_call: TRBJ2-4; clone_size: -; v_call: TRBV20-1; d_call: -; cdr3_aa: CSASPRLRGGIQYF; cdr3_nt: TGCAGTGCTAGCCCCAGGTTGCGGGGAGGCATTCAGTACTTC
j_call: TRBJ2-7; clone_size: -; v_call: TRBV3-1; d_call: -; cdr3_aa: CASSEGAEAYEQYF; cdr3_nt: TGTGCCAGCAGCGAAGGGGCAGAGGCCTACGAGCAGTACTTC
j_call: TRBJ1-6; clone_size: -; v_call: TRBV3-1; d_call: -; cdr3_aa: CASSQREMGSPLHF; cdr3_nt: TGTGCCAGCAGCCAACGGGAAATGGGTTCACCCCTCCACTTT
j_call: TRBJ2-3; clone_size: -; v_call: TRBV3-1; d_call: -; cdr3_aa: CASSPGFTQYF; cdr3_nt: TGTGCCAGCAGCCCGGGATTTACGCAGTATTTT
j_call: TRBJ2-1; clone_size: few; v_call: TRBV10-3; d_call: -; cdr3_aa: CAISESDSNEQFF; cdr3_nt: TGTGCCATCAGTGAGTCCGACAGCAATGAGCAGTTCTTC
j_call: TRBJ1-6; clone_size: -; v_call: TRBV5-1; d_call: -; cdr3_aa: CASSRDLQGGSPLHF; cdr3_nt: TGCGCCAGCAGTAGGGACCTACAGGGTGGATCACCCCTCCACTTT
j_call: TRBJ2-1; clone_size: -; v_call: TRBV7-6; d_call: TRBD2; cdr3_aa: CASSLATSGNNEQFF; cdr3_nt: TGTGCCAGCAGCTTAGCGACTAGCGGGAACAATGAGCAGTTCTTC
j_call: TRBJ2-5; clone_size: -; v_call: TRBV5-1; d_call: -; cdr3_aa: CASSLVEGAETQYF; cdr3_nt: TGCGCCAGCAGCTTGGTGGAGGGGGCAGAGACCCAGTACTTC
j_call: TRBJ1-4; clone_size: -; v_call: TRBV20-1; d_call: TRBD1; cdr3_aa: CSAPRTGFFEKLFF; cdr3_nt: TGCAGTGCTCCCAGGACAGGCTTTTTCGAAAAACTGTTTTTT
j_call: TRBJ2-3; clone_size: -; v_call: TRBV10-2; d_call: TRBD2; cdr3_aa: CASSARLAGASTDTQYF; cdr3_nt: TGCGCCAGCAGTGCAAGACTAGCGGGGGCTAGCACAGATACGCAGTATTTT
j_call: TRBJ1-6; clone_size: -; v_call: TRBV7-9; d_call: TRBD1; cdr3_aa: CASSRDSHNSPLHF; cdr3_nt: TGTGCCAGCAGCCGGGACAGTCATAATTCACCCCTCCACTTT
j_call: TRBJ1-2; clone_size: -; v_call: TRBV10-3; d_call: -; cdr3_aa: CATLIFQTQGREQLRYGYTF; cdr3_nt: TGTGCCACCCTGATTTTCCAGACTCAAGGCAGGGAGCAACTGAGGTATGGCTACACCTTC
j_call: TRBJ1-1; clone_size: -; v_call: TRBV29-1; d_call: TRBD1; cdr3_aa: CSVRQGGRNTEAFF; cdr3_nt: TGCAGCGTTAGACAGGGAGGAAGAAACACTGAAGCTTTCTTT
j_call: TRBJ1-3; clone_size: -; v_call: TRBV10-3; d_call: -; cdr3_aa: CATRSLPGDSGNTIYF; cdr3_nt: TGTGCCACCAGATCCCTCCCGGGAGACTCTGGAAACACCATATATTTT
j_call: TRBJ1-6; clone_size: -; v_call: TRBV28; d_call: -; cdr3_aa: CASSPGTNLHF; cdr3_nt: TGTGCCAGCAGTCCCGGGACAAACCTCCACTTT
j_call: TRBJ2-7; clone_size: few; v_call: TRBV4-3; d_call: -; cdr3_aa: CASSPVGSFEQYF; cdr3_nt: TGCGCCAGCAGCCCCGTCGGTAGCTTCGAGCAGTACTTC
j_call: TRBJ2-1; clone_size: few; v_call: TRBV25-1; d_call: TRBD2; cdr3_aa: CASTRGGLWNEQFF; cdr3_nt: TGTGCCAGCACTAGGGGAGGGCTCTGGAATGAGCAGTTCTTC
j_call: TRBJ2-3; clone_size: -; v_call: TRBV4-2; d_call: TRBD2; cdr3_aa: CASSQDRPGGPRDTQYF; cdr3_nt: TGTGCCAGCAGCCAAGACCGTCCGGGGGGGCCCCGGGATACTCAGTATTTT
j_call: TRBJ2-3; clone_size: many; v_call: TRBV5-1; d_call: TRBD2; cdr3_aa: CASSPGLAADTQYF; cdr3_nt: TGCGCCAGCAGCCCGGGACTAGCGGCAGATACGCAGTATTTT
j_call: TRBJ2-1; clone_size: -; v_call: TRBV7-2; d_call: TRBD2; cdr3_aa: CASSSAGLATYNEQFF; cdr3_nt: TGTGCCAGCAGCTCCGCCGGACTAGCTACATACAATGAGCAGTTCTTC
j_call: TRBJ2-7; clone_size: -; v_call: TRBV20-1; d_call: TRBD1; cdr3_aa: CSAMGQGDYEQYF; cdr3_nt: TGCAGTGCTATGGGACAGGGGGACTACGAGCAGTACTTC
j_call: TRBJ1-2; clone_size: -; v_call: TRBV6-6; d_call: -; cdr3_aa: CASRVPDYGYTF; cdr3_nt: TGTGCCAGCAGGGTACCCGACTATGGCTACACCTTC